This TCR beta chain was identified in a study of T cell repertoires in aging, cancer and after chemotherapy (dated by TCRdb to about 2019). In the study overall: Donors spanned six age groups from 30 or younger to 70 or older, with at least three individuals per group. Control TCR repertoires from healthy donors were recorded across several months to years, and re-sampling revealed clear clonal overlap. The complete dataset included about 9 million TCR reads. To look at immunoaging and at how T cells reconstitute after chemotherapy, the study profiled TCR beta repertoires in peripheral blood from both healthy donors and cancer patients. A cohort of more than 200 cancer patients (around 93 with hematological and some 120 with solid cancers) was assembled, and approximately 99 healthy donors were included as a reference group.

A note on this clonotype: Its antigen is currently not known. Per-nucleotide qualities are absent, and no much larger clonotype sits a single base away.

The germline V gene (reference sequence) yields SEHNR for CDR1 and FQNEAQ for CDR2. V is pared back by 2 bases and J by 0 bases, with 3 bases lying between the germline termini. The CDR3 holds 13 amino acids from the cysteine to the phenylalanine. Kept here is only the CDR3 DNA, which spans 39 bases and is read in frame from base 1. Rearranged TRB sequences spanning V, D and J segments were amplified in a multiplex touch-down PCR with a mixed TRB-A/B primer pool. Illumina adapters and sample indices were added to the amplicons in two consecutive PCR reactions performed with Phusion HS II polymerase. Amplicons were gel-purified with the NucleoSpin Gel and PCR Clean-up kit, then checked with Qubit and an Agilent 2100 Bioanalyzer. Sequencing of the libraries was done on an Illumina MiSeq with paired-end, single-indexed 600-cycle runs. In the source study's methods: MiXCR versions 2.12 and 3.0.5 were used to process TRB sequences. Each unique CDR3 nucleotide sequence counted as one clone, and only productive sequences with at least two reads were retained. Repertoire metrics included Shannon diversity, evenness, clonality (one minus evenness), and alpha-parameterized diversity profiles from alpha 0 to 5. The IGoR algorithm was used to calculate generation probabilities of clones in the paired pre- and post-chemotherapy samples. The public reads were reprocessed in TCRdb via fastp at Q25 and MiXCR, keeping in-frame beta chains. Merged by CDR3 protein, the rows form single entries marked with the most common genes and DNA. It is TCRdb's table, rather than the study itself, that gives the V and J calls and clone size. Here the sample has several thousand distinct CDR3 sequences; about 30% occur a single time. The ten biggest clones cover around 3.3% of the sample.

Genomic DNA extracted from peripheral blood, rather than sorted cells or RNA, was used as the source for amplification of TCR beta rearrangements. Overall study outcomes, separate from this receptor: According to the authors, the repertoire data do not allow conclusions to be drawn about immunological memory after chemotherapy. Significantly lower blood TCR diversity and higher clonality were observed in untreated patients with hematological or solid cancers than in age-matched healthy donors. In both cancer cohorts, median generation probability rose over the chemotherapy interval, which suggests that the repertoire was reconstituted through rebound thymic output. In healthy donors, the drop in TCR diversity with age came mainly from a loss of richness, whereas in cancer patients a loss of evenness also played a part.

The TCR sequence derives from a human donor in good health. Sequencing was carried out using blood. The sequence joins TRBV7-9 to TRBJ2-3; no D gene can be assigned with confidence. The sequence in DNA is TGTGCCAGCAGCTTACAAAGCACAGATACGCAGTATTTT. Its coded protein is CASSLQSTDTQYF.